This TCR beta chain stems from a study of cytomegalovirus exposure and HLA in healthy donors. PCR used 60 Vbeta primers and 13 Jbeta primers. Profiling relied on immunoSEQ multiplex PCR, and the TCRdb table lists in-frame clones only, not all of them. The sample includes 85,000 to 130,000 clones, around 79% of them seen just once. As concerns this clone: Its target is not known.

Germline V gene data show CDR1 as SGDLS and CDR2 as YYNGEE. The CDR3 covers 15 residues. Deletions cut 2 bases from V and 4 bases from J, with 13 bases between. Study outcomes and limitations: The listing of 160 or so TCR beta chains classed them as cytomegalovirus-associated.

This sequence joins TRBV9 and TRBJ2-4; TRBD2 might be the D (6 bases). This clonotype was obtained from a male donor in good health and CMV-seropositive. Material: PBMCs. CDR3 DNA: TGTGCCAGCAGCGTCGGGGCGGGGAAGAAAAACATTCAGTACTTC. Translation: CASSVGAGKKNIQYF. The full variable domain, completed using reference TRBV9 and TRBJ2-4, is DSGVTQTPKHLITATGQRVTLRCSPRSGDLSVYWYQQSLDQGLQFLIQYYNGEERAKGNILERFSAQQFPDLHSELNLSSLELGDSALYFCASSVGAGKKNIQYFGAGTRLSVL.